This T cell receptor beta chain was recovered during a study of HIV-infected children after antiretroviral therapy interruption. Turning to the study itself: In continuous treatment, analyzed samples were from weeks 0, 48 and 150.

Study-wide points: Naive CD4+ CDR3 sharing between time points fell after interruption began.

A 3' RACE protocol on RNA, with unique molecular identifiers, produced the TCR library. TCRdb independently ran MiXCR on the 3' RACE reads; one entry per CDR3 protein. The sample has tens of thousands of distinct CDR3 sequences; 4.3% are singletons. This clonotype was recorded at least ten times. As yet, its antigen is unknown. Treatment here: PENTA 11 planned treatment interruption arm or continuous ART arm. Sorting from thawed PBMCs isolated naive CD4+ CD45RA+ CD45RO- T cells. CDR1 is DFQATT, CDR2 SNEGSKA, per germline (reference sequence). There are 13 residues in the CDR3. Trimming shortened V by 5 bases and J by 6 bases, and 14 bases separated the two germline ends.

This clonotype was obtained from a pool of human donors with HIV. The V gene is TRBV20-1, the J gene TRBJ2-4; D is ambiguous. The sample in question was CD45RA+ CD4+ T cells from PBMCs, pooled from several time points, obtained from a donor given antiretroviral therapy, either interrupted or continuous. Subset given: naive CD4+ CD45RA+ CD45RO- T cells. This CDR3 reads CSAPRGAGNIQYF. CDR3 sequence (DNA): TGCAGTGCTCCCCGCGGCGCTGGAAACATTCAGTACTTC.